A selection of T cell receptor beta chains follows, all from one sample in a study of human T cells and chemical hapten exposure. One entry per CDR3 protein, called by TCRdb with MiXCR from the RACE reads. The table has approximately 110,000 distinct CDR3 sequences, roughly 9.6% seen once; the top ten hold around 3.5%. The material sequenced was whole blood, taken in connection with sensitization to the hapten diphenylcyclopropenone (DPC). Source of these receptors: a middle-aged woman with alopecia areata. Some clones in this sample may be carry-over from other donors' samples. Each CDR3 is given with its conserved first and last residue. Each record gives: clone size, D gene, J gene, V gene, CDR3 protein, CDR3 DNA. The D gene is left open where the match is weak. The listing skips clone size in some rows; elsewhere it reads once, few, many or a size class.

clone size: few; D gene: NA; J gene: TRBJ1-1; V gene: TRBV12-3/TRBV12-4; CDR3 protein: CASSLFGGHRNTEAFF; CDR3 DNA: TGTGCCAGCAGTTTATTCGGGGGGCATCGGAACACTGAAGCTTTCTTT
clone size: NA; D gene: TRBD1; J gene: TRBJ1-2; V gene: TRBV5-4; CDR3 protein: CASSTRQGGLGYGYTF; CDR3 DNA: TGTGCCAGCAGCACCCGACAGGGGGGCCTTGGTTATGGCTACACCTTC
clone size: NA; D gene: NA; J gene: TRBJ1-5; V gene: TRBV7-2; CDR3 protein: CASSLGPGKDQPQHF; CDR3 DNA: TGTGCCAGCAGCTTAGGACCCGGGAAAGATCAGCCCCAGCATTTT
clone size: many; D gene: NA; J gene: TRBJ2-1; V gene: TRBV12-3/TRBV12-4; CDR3 protein: CASSLVQGNEQFF; CDR3 DNA: TGTGCCAGCAGTTTAGTGCAGGGCAATGAGCAGTTCTTC
clone size: NA; D gene: NA; J gene: TRBJ1-1; V gene: TRBV30; CDR3 protein: CAWSQGSGTEAFF; CDR3 DNA: TGTGCCTGGAGCCAGGGGTCCGGAACTGAAGCTTTCTTT
clone size: few; D gene: NA; J gene: TRBJ2-5; V gene: TRBV7-9; CDR3 protein: CASSPPLGTQYF; CDR3 DNA: TGTGCCAGCAGCCCCCCGTTGGGGACCCAGTACTTC
clone size: NA; D gene: TRBD2; J gene: TRBJ2-2; V gene: TRBV28; CDR3 protein: CASRAGLGDTGELFF; CDR3 DNA: TGTGCCAGCAGAGCGGGACTAGGGGACACCGGGGAGCTGTTTTTT
clone size: NA; D gene: TRBD2; J gene: TRBJ2-1; V gene: TRBV7-3; CDR3 protein: CASSPRRGGGNEQFF; CDR3 DNA: TGTGCCAGCAGCCCCCGGCGGGGGGGCGGAAATGAGCAGTTCTTC
clone size: many; D gene: NA; J gene: TRBJ2-3; V gene: TRBV7-6; CDR3 protein: CASSYRQVPSTDTQYF; CDR3 DNA: TGTGCCAGCAGCTATCGACAGGTTCCTAGCACAGATACGCAGTATTTT
clone size: few; D gene: NA; J gene: TRBJ1-6; V gene: TRBV12-3/TRBV12-4; CDR3 protein: CASSPNSGAESPLHF; CDR3 DNA: TGTGCCAGCAGCCCCAACTCAGGGGCAGAATCACCCCTCCACTTT
clone size: many; D gene: TRBD1; J gene: TRBJ2-3; V gene: TRBV6-1; CDR3 protein: CASSESGGRTDTQYF; CDR3 DNA: TGTGCCAGCAGTGAATCAGGGGGTCGGACAGATACGCAGTATTTT
clone size: many; D gene: NA; J gene: TRBJ2-5; V gene: TRBV10-3; CDR3 protein: CAISEANRDRETQYF; CDR3 DNA: TGTGCCATCAGTGAGGCCAACCGGGACCGTGAGACCCAGTACTTC
clone size: few; D gene: TRBD1; J gene: TRBJ2-1; V gene: TRBV28; CDR3 protein: CASMRTGAYNEQFF; CDR3 DNA: TGTGCCAGCATGCGGACAGGGGCTTACAATGAGCAGTTCTTC
clone size: NA; D gene: TRBD1; J gene: TRBJ2-7; V gene: TRBV27; CDR3 protein: CASSSRDRGHEQYF; CDR3 DNA: TGTGCCAGCAGTTCCCGGGACAGGGGCCACGAGCAGTACTTC
clone size: many; D gene: TRBD1; J gene: TRBJ2-4; V gene: TRBV7-2; CDR3 protein: CASSDRENIQYF; CDR3 DNA: TGTGCCAGCAGCGACAGGGAAAACATTCAGTACTTC
clone size: NA; D gene: TRBD2; J gene: TRBJ2-1; V gene: TRBV7-2; CDR3 protein: CASSLIVAGGSYNEQFF; CDR3 DNA: TGTGCCAGCAGCTTAATAGTAGCGGGAGGATCCTACAATGAGCAGTTCTTC
clone size: many; D gene: TRBD1; J gene: TRBJ1-1; V gene: TRBV6-5; CDR3 protein: CASRLPGQGNTEAFF; CDR3 DNA: TGTGCCAGCAGGCTTCCGGGACAGGGGAACACTGAAGCTTTCTTT
clone size: few; D gene: TRBD2; J gene: TRBJ2-3; V gene: TRBV6-1; CDR3 protein: CASKGRAGDTDTQYF; CDR3 DNA: TGTGCCAGCAAGGGCAGGGCGGGGGACACAGATACGCAGTATTTT
clone size: many; D gene: NA; J gene: TRBJ2-2; V gene: TRBV7-8; CDR3 protein: CASSLVDLRTALWAGELFF; CDR3 DNA: TGTGCCAGCAGCTTAGTGGACTTACGTACGGCACTTTGGGCCGGGGAGCTGTTTTTT
clone size: NA; D gene: TRBD2; J gene: TRBJ2-7; V gene: TRBV6-1; CDR3 protein: CASTWTSGVYEQYF; CDR3 DNA: TGTGCCAGCACCTGGACTAGCGGAGTCTACGAGCAGTACTTC
clone size: NA; D gene: TRBD1; J gene: TRBJ1-1; V gene: TRBV11-2; CDR3 protein: CASSLRGGSGNTEAFF; CDR3 DNA: TGTGCCAGCAGCTTAAGAGGGGGCTCAGGGAACACTGAAGCTTTCTTT
clone size: many; D gene: NA; J gene: TRBJ2-7; V gene: TRBV7-2; CDR3 protein: CASSLKPYEQYF; CDR3 DNA: TGTGCCAGCAGCCTGAAACCATACGAGCAGTACTTC
clone size: many; D gene: NA; J gene: TRBJ1-6; V gene: TRBV7-9; CDR3 protein: CASSARGQRNSPLHF; CDR3 DNA: TGTGCCAGCAGCGCCCGCGGACAGAGGAATTCACCCCTCCACTTT
clone size: many; D gene: NA; J gene: TRBJ1-2; V gene: TRBV9; CDR3 protein: CASSVSDSYGYTF; CDR3 DNA: TGTGCCAGCAGCGTCTCTGACAGCTATGGCTACACCTTC